This record looks at one T cell receptor beta chain sequence and its context. The data derive from a study of blood T cell repertoires in COVID-19. Study at large: Nucleic acid was either cDNA or gDNA, and it came from T cells, B-cell-depleted T cells, or PBMCs.

The assay was immunoSEQ multiplex PCR, and TCRdb's table has in-frame clones only and misses some. The sample yields 130,000 to 150,000 clones, over 80% seen once. CDR3 length: 16 residues. Germline CDR1 SGHVS, CDR2 FNYEAQ. Losses at the gene ends were 0 bases for V and 4 bases for J; bases not matched to a gene: 5. The receptor was derived from a woman in her 50s with acute or convalescent COVID-19. The gene calls are TRBV7-6 and TRBJ1-3; 8 nucleotides align to TRBD1. The sample consisted of peripheral blood. The CDR3 loop is CASSLANTGGGNTIYF. The CDR3 DNA follows: TGTGCCAGCAGCTTAGCGAATACAGGGGGAGGAAACACCATATATTTT.